This paragraph covers one T cell receptor beta chain sequence. This sample is part of a study of cytomegalovirus exposure and HLA in healthy donors. Repertoires were generated with immunoSEQ multiplex PCR, while TCRdb's copy carries only in-frame clones and drops some. The profile shows roughly 130,000 clones, 80% to 90% of them singletons. Trimming removed 5 bases from V and 0 bases from J, with 8 bases in between. The CDR3 is made up of 14 amino acids. Germline CDR1 is SGDLS and CDR2 is YYNGEE. This chain joins TRBV9 and TRBJ2-2; D is ambiguous. The sequencing sample was made of PBMCs. The sequence derives from a woman aged 25 to 39 in good health and CMV-seronegative. CDR3 amino acids: CASRYTPNTGELFF. In DNA, the CDR3 is TGTGCCAGCAGGTACACACCGAACACCGGGGAGCTGTTTTTT.